The present T cell receptor (beta chain) was sequenced within a study of control samples from healthy donors and cancer patients. Sequenced by immunoSEQ multiplex PCR; TCRdb stores in-frame clones only, minus some. The sample lists approximately 110,000 clones, roughly 85% occurring once. The germline V and J ends were trimmed by 4 bases and 2 bases, with 13 bases remaining between them. Germline values: CDR1 SGHDT, CDR2 YYEEEE. This CDR3 has 15 residues. This receptor was obtained from a woman aged 45 to 65 in good health. The sample comprised blood. The V gene is TRBV5-6, the J gene TRBJ2-1; D possibly corresponds to TRBD1 (5 bases). CDR3 in amino acids: CASSVDSDTYNEQFF. For the CDR3, the DNA is TGTGCCAGCAGCGTAGACAGTGATACCTACAATGAGCAGTTCTTC.